Shown below are 20 T cell receptor beta chains from a single sample sequenced in a study of cytomegalovirus exposure and HLA in healthy donors. The PCR was carried out with 60 Vbeta primers and 13 Jbeta primers. Clones were sequenced by immunoSEQ multiplex PCR, and TCRdb holds only the in-frame ones, with some missing. The sample holds about 190,000 clones, 80% to 85% seen once. Sequencing used PBMCs. The receptors derive from a woman aged 18-29 years in good health and CMV-seronegative.

The chain recombines TRBV7-8 with TRBJ2-5; a weak D match, TRBD2 (5 bases). Trimming pared 4 bases from V and 1 base from J, leaving 7 bases between. The CDR3 consists of 13 residues. CDR1 is SGHVS and CDR2 is FQNEAQ in the germline V gene. The CDR3 region has the DNA TGTGCCAGCAGCTCCGGGGTCCAAGAGACCCAGTACTTC. As protein: CASSSGVQETQYF.

The rearrangement joins TRBV27 to TRBJ2-5, with 12 bases that match TRBD2. Germline-derived CDR1 and CDR2 are MNHEY and SMNVEV (reference sequence). J gave up 4 bases and V 4 bases, and 7 bases lay outside the gene matches. The CDR3 has 16 residues. The CDR3 reads CASSSLAGGSGETQYF. Written as DNA, the CDR3 is TGTGCCAGCAGTTCGCTAGCGGGAGGGTCTGGAGAGACCCAGTACTTC.

The chain is built from TRBV6-5 and TRBJ2-1; D unresolved. Per germline, CDR1 MNHEY and CDR2 SVGAGI. This CDR3 is 15 amino acids long. V lost 9 bases and J lost 5, with 20 bases in between. CDR3 in DNA: TGTGCCAGTAATCCCGGCCGGGTCCAAAACAATGAGCAGTTCTTC. It yields the protein CASNPGRVQNNEQFF.

In this sample, this clone turned up a few times. The chain couples TRBV28 to TRBJ1-1; 7 bases agree with TRBD1. The trim removed 11 bases at V and 5 bases at J, leaving 14 bases unmatched. Germline V gene data show CDR1 as MDHEN and CDR2 as SYDVKM. The CDR3 sequence is 14 residues long. The CDR3 nucleotides are TGTGCCGGGGGGACAGAACTTTTTGGAACTGAAGCTTTCTTT. Translated: CAGGTELFGTEAFF.

The chain combines TRBV5-6 with TRBJ1-2; D gene uncertain. The CDR3 is made up of 14 amino acids. The germline V gene encodes CDR1 SGHDT and CDR2 YYEEEE. V shed 0 bases and J shed 4 bases, with 10 bases lying between them. In DNA form, the CDR3 reads TGTGCCAGCAGCTTGGAAGAGGGTGCCTATGGCTACACCTTC. This sequence encodes CASSLEEGAYGYTF. Based on the CDR3 plus reference TRBV5-6 and TRBJ1-2, the full variable domain is DAGVTQSPTHLIKTRGQQVTLRCSPKSGHDTVSWYQQALGQGPQFIFQYYEEEERQRGNFPDRFSGHQFPNYSSELNVNALLLGDSALYLCASSLEEGAYGYTFGSGTRLTVV.

The gene calls are TRBV6-5 and TRBJ1-3; no reliable D call. Germline lookup yields CDR1 MNHEY and CDR2 SVGAGI. The CDR3 extends over 11 amino acids. The germline V and J ends were trimmed by 6 bases and 3 bases, with 3 bases remaining between them. The CDR3 loop reads CASSLGNTIYF. CDR3 sequence (DNA): TGTGCCAGCAGCCTTGGAAACACCATATATTTT.

The J gene is TRBJ1-3, the V gene TRBV28, with D unclear. Germline CDR1 and CDR2: MDHEN and SYDVKM. The germline V and J ends were trimmed by 4 bases and 0 bases, with 13 bases remaining between them. The CDR3 is 16 amino acids. Written as DNA, the CDR3 is TGTGCCAGCAGTTCCCCAGGAAGCAGCTCTGGAAACACCATATATTTT. Amino acids: CASSSPGSSSGNTIYF.

With regard to this clone: Different DNA sequences within this sample yield the same CDR3. The chain couples TRBV11-2 to TRBJ2-1; D remains unclear. Germline V gives CDR1 SGHAT, CDR2 FQNNGV. The CDR3 totals 12 residues. Between the trimmed V and J ends, which lost 1 base and 6 bases, there was a span of 4 bases. CDR3 coding DNA: TGTGCCAGCAGCTTAGCGGGCAATGAGCAGTTCTTC. Its translation is CASSLAGNEQFF. The complete variable domain, with remaining parts taken from reference TRBV11-2 and TRBJ2-1, reads EAGVAQSPRYKIIEKRQSVAFWCNPISGHATLYWYQQILGQGPKLLIQFQNNGVVDDSQLPKDRFSAERLKGVDSTLKIQPAKLEDSAVYLCASSLAGNEQFFGPGTRLTVL.

The chain couples TRBV5-1 to TRBJ2-2, with 7 bases that match TRBD2. Trimming removed 4 bases from V and 8 bases from J; junction bases left unmatched: 11. Looked up from germline, CDR1 is SGHRS and CDR2 is YFSETQ. The CDR3 length is 15 residues. The CDR3 protein is CASSPTAGVAGELFF. CDR3 coding DNA: TGCGCCAGCAGCCCTACGGCGGGAGTGGCTGGGGAGCTGTTTTTT. The full variable domain, in which reference TRBV5-1 and TRBJ2-2 provide the parts outside the CDR3, is KAGVTQTPRYLIKTRGQQVTLSCSPISGHRSVSWYQQTPGQGLQFLFEYFSETQRNKGNFPGRFSGRQFSNSRSEMNVSTLELGDSALYLCASSPTAGVAGELFFGEGSRLTVL.

The chain uses TRBV11-2 and TRBJ2-5; perhaps TRBD1 as D (5 bases). The germline V and J ends were trimmed by 6 bases and 5 bases, with 22 bases remaining between them. Germline V gene data show CDR1 as SGHAT and CDR2 as FQNNGV. This CDR3 spans 16 amino acids. The CDR3 reads CASSLVDGGAEETQYF. The CDR3 DNA sequence: TGTGCCAGCAGTCTGGTGGACGGTGGGGCGGAGGAGACCCAGTACTTC.

CDR3 in amino acids: CASSSRSGFTDTQYF. The CDR3 DNA is TGTGCCAGCAGTTCCCGTAGCGGGTTCACAGATACGCAGTATTTT. This chain links TRBV6-5 with TRBJ2-3; TRBD2 matches at 7 bases. V lost 4 bases to trimming and J lost 2 bases; unmatched junction nucleotides: 6. The germline CDR1 and CDR2 sequences are MNHEY and SVGAGI. This CDR3 spans 15 amino acids.

The sample holds a few counts of this clone. The rearrangement links TRBV5-8 to TRBJ2-7; 7 nucleotides line up with TRBD1. The germline V gene has CDR1 SGHTS and CDR2 YDEGEE. After removal of 1 base from V and 2 bases from J, the junction contained 0 bases not matched to a gene. CDR3 length equals 13 residues. This CDR3 is CASSLRGPYEQYF. In DNA, the CDR3 is TGTGCCAGCAGCTTGAGGGGGCCCTACGAGCAGTACTTC.

The J gene is TRBJ2-6, the V gene TRBV7-2; tentative D call: TRBD2 (6 bases). The ends were cut back, 5 bases at V and 0 bases at J, with 8 bases in the middle. The germline CDR1 and CDR2 sequences are SGHTA and FQGNSA. The CDR3 has 15 amino acids. The CDR3 region is CASSPGSSGANVLTF. DNA for the CDR3: TGTGCCAGCAGCCCCGGGAGCTCTGGGGCCAACGTCCTGACTTTC.

The chain carries TRBV19 and TRBJ1-4; D might be TRBD1 (6 bases). Germline lookup yields CDR1 LNHDA and CDR2 SQIVND (reference sequence). V was trimmed by 5 bases and J by 3 bases, leaving 13 bases between them. This CDR3 comprises 15 residues. In DNA, the CDR3 is TGTGCCAGTAGTGCCGGACAGAGCTCTAATGAAAAACTGTTTTTT. Amino acids: CASSAGQSSNEKLFF.

The chain couples TRBV27 to TRBJ1-4; 8 nucleotides match TRBD1. The ends lost 5 bases at V and 6 bases at J; junction bases unmatched: 8. This CDR3 has 15 amino acids. CDR1 is MNHEY, CDR2 SMNVEV, per germline (reference sequence). CDR3 nucleotide sequence: TGTGCCAGCAGTGCCCGGACAGGGCGATATGAAAAACTGTTTTTT. As protein: CASSARTGRYEKLFF.

The chain combines TRBV9 with TRBJ1-2; D possibly corresponds to TRBD1 (6 bases). The CDR3 consists of 13 residues. The germline CDR1 and CDR2 sequences are SGDLS and YYNGEE. The V end lost 4 bases, the J end lost 1 base, and 8 bases lay between the germline ends. CDR3 sequence: CASSSQGNYGYTF. CDR3 bases: TGTGCCAGCAGCTCACAGGGTAACTATGGCTACACCTTC.

This chain joins TRBV19 and TRBJ2-4; 7 bases align to TRBD1. Germline V gives CDR1 LNHDA, CDR2 SQIVND (reference sequence). Losses at the gene ends were 1 base for V and 3 bases for J; bases not matched to a gene: 9. The CDR3 has 17 residues. CDR3 coding DNA: TGTGCCAGTAGTATAGCCCAGACAGGGACGGACAAAAACATTCAGTACTTC. It codes for CASSIAQTGTDKNIQYF. Complete variable domain (other parts from reference TRBV19 and TRBJ2-4): DGGITQSPKYLFRKEGQNVTLSCEQNLNHDAMYWYRQDPGQGLRLIYYSQIVNDFQKGDIAEGYSVSREKKESFPLTVTSAQKNPTAFYLCASSIAQTGTDKNIQYFGAGTRLSVL.

The chain employs TRBV7-2 and TRBJ1-2; D not resolved. Germline values: CDR1 SGHTA, CDR2 FQGNSA. This CDR3 is 12 amino acids long. V was shortened by 5 bases and J by 6 bases, with 10 bases between the two germline ends. The CDR3 region has the DNA TGTGCCAGCAGCCCGGACTTCAATGGCTACACCTTC. It specifies CASSPDFNGYTF.

The rearrangement uses TRBV7-9 and TRBJ2-2, with 8 bases matching TRBD1. The CDR3 loop spans 14 amino acids. V shed 5 bases and J 8 bases; nucleotides not matched to a gene: 7. The V gene's germline CDR1 is SEHNR and CDR2 FQNEAQ (reference sequence). CDR3 nucleotide sequence: TGTGCCAGCAGCACCAGGGGGCGCGAAGGGGAGCTGTTTTTT. Amino acids: CASSTRGREGELFF. The variable domain in full, with the rest retrieved from reference TRBV7-9 and TRBJ2-2, is DTGVSQNPRHKITKRGQNVTFRCDPISEHNRLYWYRQTLGQGPEFLTYFQNEAQLEKSRLLSDRFSAERPKGSFSTLEIQRTEQGDSAMYLCASSTRGREGELFFGEGSRLTVL.

This clone was observed once. This rearrangement joins TRBV7-9 to TRBJ2-7; D is unclear. The CDR3 is 8 amino acids. The V and J ends lost 8 bases and 9 bases respectively, with 5 bases between them. Germline assignment: CDR1 SEHNR and CDR2 FQNEAQ (reference sequence). CDR3 bases: TGTGCCAGCCATCCGCAGTACTTC. Translating it yields CASHPQYF.